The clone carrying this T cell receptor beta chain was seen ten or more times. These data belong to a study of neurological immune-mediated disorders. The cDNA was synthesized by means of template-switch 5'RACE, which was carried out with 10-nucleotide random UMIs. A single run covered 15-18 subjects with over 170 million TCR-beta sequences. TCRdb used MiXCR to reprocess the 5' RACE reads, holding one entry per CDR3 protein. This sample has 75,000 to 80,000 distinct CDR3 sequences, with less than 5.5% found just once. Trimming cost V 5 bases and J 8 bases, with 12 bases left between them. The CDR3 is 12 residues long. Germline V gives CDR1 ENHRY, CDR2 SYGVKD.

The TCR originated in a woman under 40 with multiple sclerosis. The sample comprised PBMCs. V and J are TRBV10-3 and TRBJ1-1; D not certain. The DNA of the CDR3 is TGTGCCATCAGTCAAGAACCGGGAGAAGCTTTCTTT. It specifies CAISQEPGEAFF.